The entry below gives a single T cell receptor beta chain sequence along with its context. Its target is unknown. This entry belongs to a study of somatic mutations in cytotoxic T cells in rheumatoid arthritis. The wider study: It was right after diagnosis, before any treatment, that patient blood (approximately 28 ml EDTA) was drawn. Notes on the study in general: The clonality of CD8+ T cells was not significantly different between rheumatoid arthritis patients and age-matched healthy controls.

Per germline, CDR1 MRHNA and CDR2 SNTAGT. This CDR3 comprises 14 residues. V lost 3 bases to trimming and J lost 6 bases; unmatched junction nucleotides: 6. The repertoire was sequenced with immunoSEQ multiplex PCR; TCRdb's copy has only in-frame clones and lacks some. The table includes roughly 20,000 clones, about four fifths detected once. V is TRBV6-4 and J is TRBJ1-2; 8 positions agree with TRBD1. This TCR came from an adult with rheumatoid arthritis. The sequencing sample was made of CD8+ T cells sorted from blood. The CDR3 nucleotides read TGTGCCAGCAGTGAATTTCCGGGACAGGATGGCTACACCTTC. Encoded protein: CASSEFPGQDGYTF.